Listed below are T cell receptor beta chains from one sample, sequenced in a study of OX40 agonist ivuxolimab in advanced cancers. Sequencing was performed with immunoSEQ multiplex PCR; in TCRdb, only in-frame clones are kept and a portion is missing. The sample holds around 84,000 clones, about nine tenths seen once. The sequencing here drew on CD4+ or CD8+ T cells sorted from blood, taken in a trial of the OX40 agonist ivuxolimab. These receptors were collected from an adult with an advanced solid tumor such as melanoma, head and neck, liver or kidney cancer. The CDR3 runs from the conserved cysteine through the conserved F or W. The D gene is left open where the match is weak. Clone size, where shown, is once, few, many, or a class for clones that have expanded.

J gene,V gene,D gene,clone size,CDR3 length,CDR3 DNA,CDR3 protein
TRBJ1-2,TRBV5-4,TRBD1,.,16,TGTGCCAGCAGCCAAGAAATGGGGACAGGGAGAGATGGCTACACCTTC,CASSQEMGTGRDGYTF
TRBJ2-7,TRBV28,TRBD1,.,15,TGTGCCAGCAGTTTGGAGGGACAGGAAAAATACGAGCAGTACTTC,CASSLEGQEKYEQYF
TRBJ2-3,TRBV19,.,.,11,TGTGCCAGTAGTCAAGCAGATACGCAGTATTTT,CASSQADTQYF
TRBJ1-2,TRBV30,.,.,18,TGTGCCTGGGCACATCCGGGGTCCTCTTTCCCCCTAAACTATGGCTACACCTTC,CAWAHPGSSFPLNYGYTF
TRBJ2-3,TRBV18,TRBD2,.,15,TGTGCCAGCTCACCGCTAGCGGGAGACGCAGATACGCAGTATTTT,CASSPLAGDADTQYF
TRBJ2-2,TRBV5-1,.,.,14,TGCGCCAGCAGCCCCGGCGGGCACACCGGGGAGCTGTTTTTT,CASSPGGHTGELFF
TRBJ2-2,TRBV10-1,.,.,12,TGCGCCAGCAGTGAGTTACCCGGGGAGCTGTTTTTT,CASSELPGELFF
TRBJ1-1,TRBV6-6,.,once,13,TGTGCCAGCGGACCCGTTGGGGGCCTGGAAGCTTTCTTT,CASGPVGGLEAFF
TRBJ2-3,TRBV18,.,.,13,TGTGCCAGCTCACGGGGGACCACTGATACGCAGTATTTT,CASSRGTTDTQYF
TRBJ2-3,TRBV7-2,.,.,14,TGTGCCAGCAGCTTAGCCAGGGGGGCAGATACGCAGTATTTT,CASSLARGADTQYF
TRBJ2-7,TRBV6-5,.,.,14,TGTGCCAGCAGTTACCGAGGCCGATCCTACGAGCAGTACTTC,CASSYRGRSYEQYF
TRBJ1-3,TRBV2,TRBD1,.,15,TGTGCCAGCAGTGTCCTGGGACAGGGGGGAAACACCATATATTTT,CASSVLGQGGNTIYF
TRBJ2-2,TRBV6-4,.,.,14,TGTGCCAGCAGCGGACGGCTGAACACCGGGGAGCTGTTTTTT,CASSGRLNTGELFF
TRBJ2-5,TRBV19,.,.,14,TGTGCCAGTAGTTTCGGGACACGGGGAGAGACCCAGTACTTC,CASSFGTRGETQYF
TRBJ2-1,TRBV5-8,.,.,17,TGTGCCAGCAGCCCTGACGGAACGGGAGTATTCCGGAATGAGCAGTTCTTC,CASSPDGTGVFRNEQFF
TRBJ1-2,TRBV4-3,.,.,17,TGCGCCAGCAGCCAAGATCCTTCCCCGGCAGGATTCTATGGCTACACCTTC,CASSQDPSPAGFYGYTF
TRBJ1-6,TRBV19,.,few,14,TGTGCCAGTAGTATACAGACATTCAATTCACCCCTCCACTTT,CASSIQTFNSPLHF
TRBJ1-5,TRBV15,.,.,13,TGTGCCACCAGCAGCTTTGTAGATCAGCCCCAGCATTTT,CATSSFVDQPQHF
TRBJ1-1,TRBV28,.,.,15,TGTGCCAGCAGACCTGGGACCGATTATAACACTGAAGCTTTCTTT,CASRPGTDYNTEAFF
TRBJ1-1,TRBV2,.,.,13,TGTGCCAGCATTTTCGGTGTGAACACTGAAGCTTTCTTT,CASIFGVNTEAFF
TRBJ2-2,TRBV11-3,.,few,15,TGTGCCAGCAGCCAGGACATCGCGGGCACCGGGGAGCTGTTTTTT,CASSQDIAGTGELFF
TRBJ1-2,TRBV7-2,TRBD1,.,14,TGTGCCAGCAGCCCCGGACAGGGGGACTATGGCTACACCTTC,CASSPGQGDYGYTF
TRBJ2-5,TRBV5-5,.,.,16,TGTGCCAGCAGCTTGCGGGGGAACAGGGACGGGGAGACCCAGTACTTC,CASSLRGNRDGETQYF
TRBJ2-2,TRBV28,.,.,16,TGTGCCAGCAGTCTTCCCAGGGGTAGAGGGACCGGGGAGCTGTTTTTT,CASSLPRGRGTGELFF
TRBJ1-2,TRBV5-1,.,.,14,TGCGCCAGCAGCGGAGACCCCTTGAACTATGGCTACACCTTC,CASSGDPLNYGYTF
TRBJ2-7,TRBV28,.,.,15,TGTGCCAGCAGCCCTCCCGAGGGCGGGTATTTCGAGCAGTACTTC,CASSPPEGGYFEQYF
TRBJ2-7,TRBV6-5,.,.,14,TGTGCCAGCAGTCCTCAGGGGGGAGGCTACGAGCAGTACTTC,CASSPQGGGYEQYF
TRBJ2-5,TRBV11-3,TRBD2,.,16,TGTGCCAGCAGCTTTGGGGGGTCTAGCGGGATGGAGACCCAGTACTTC,CASSFGGSSGMETQYF
TRBJ2-3,TRBV5-1,TRBD2,.,15,TGCGCCAGCAGCTTGGGGGGACTACCCACAGATACGCAGTATTTT,CASSLGGLPTDTQYF
TRBJ1-2,TRBV5-1,TRBD1,.,14,TGCGCCAGCGCCACACCGGGACAGGGAAATGGCTACACCTTC,CASATPGQGNGYTF
TRBJ2-3,TRBV19,TRBD2,.,16,TGTGCCAGTAGTAAGGGAGCGGGGGCGCATGGAGATACGCAGTATTTT,CASSKGAGAHGDTQYF
TRBJ2-7,TRBV7-2,TRBD2,.,16,TGTGCCAGCAGCCCGGGGACTAGCGGGAGTATAGGCGAGCAGTACTTC,CASSPGTSGSIGEQYF
TRBJ1-1,TRBV5-1,.,.,14,TGCGCCAGCAGCTCTCAAGAAACCGGGACAGAAGCTTTCTTT,CASSSQETGTEAFF
TRBJ1-4,TRBV9,.,.,14,TGTGCCAGCAGCCCAGGGGCAACTAATGAAAAACTGTTTTTT,CASSPGATNEKLFF